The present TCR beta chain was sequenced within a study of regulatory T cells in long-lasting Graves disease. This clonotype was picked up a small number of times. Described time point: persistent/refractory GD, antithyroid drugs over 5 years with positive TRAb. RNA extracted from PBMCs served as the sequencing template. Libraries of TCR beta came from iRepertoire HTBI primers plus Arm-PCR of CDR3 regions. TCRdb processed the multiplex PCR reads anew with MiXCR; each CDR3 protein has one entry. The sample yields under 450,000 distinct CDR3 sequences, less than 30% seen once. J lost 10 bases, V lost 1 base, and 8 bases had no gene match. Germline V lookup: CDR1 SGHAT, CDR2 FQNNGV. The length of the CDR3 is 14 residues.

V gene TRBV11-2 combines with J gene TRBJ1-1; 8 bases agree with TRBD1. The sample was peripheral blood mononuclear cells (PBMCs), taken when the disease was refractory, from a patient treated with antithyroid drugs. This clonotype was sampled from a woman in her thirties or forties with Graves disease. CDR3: CASSLAYRQGAAFF. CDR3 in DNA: TGTGCCAGCAGCTTAGCCTATCGTCAGGGGGCAGCTTTCTTT. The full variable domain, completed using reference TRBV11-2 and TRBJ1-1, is EAGVAQSPRYKIIEKRQSVAFWCNPISGHATLYWYQQILGQGPKLLIQFQNNGVVDDSQLPKDRFSAERLKGVDSTLKIQPAKLEDSAVYLCASSLAYRQGAAFFGQGTRLTVV.